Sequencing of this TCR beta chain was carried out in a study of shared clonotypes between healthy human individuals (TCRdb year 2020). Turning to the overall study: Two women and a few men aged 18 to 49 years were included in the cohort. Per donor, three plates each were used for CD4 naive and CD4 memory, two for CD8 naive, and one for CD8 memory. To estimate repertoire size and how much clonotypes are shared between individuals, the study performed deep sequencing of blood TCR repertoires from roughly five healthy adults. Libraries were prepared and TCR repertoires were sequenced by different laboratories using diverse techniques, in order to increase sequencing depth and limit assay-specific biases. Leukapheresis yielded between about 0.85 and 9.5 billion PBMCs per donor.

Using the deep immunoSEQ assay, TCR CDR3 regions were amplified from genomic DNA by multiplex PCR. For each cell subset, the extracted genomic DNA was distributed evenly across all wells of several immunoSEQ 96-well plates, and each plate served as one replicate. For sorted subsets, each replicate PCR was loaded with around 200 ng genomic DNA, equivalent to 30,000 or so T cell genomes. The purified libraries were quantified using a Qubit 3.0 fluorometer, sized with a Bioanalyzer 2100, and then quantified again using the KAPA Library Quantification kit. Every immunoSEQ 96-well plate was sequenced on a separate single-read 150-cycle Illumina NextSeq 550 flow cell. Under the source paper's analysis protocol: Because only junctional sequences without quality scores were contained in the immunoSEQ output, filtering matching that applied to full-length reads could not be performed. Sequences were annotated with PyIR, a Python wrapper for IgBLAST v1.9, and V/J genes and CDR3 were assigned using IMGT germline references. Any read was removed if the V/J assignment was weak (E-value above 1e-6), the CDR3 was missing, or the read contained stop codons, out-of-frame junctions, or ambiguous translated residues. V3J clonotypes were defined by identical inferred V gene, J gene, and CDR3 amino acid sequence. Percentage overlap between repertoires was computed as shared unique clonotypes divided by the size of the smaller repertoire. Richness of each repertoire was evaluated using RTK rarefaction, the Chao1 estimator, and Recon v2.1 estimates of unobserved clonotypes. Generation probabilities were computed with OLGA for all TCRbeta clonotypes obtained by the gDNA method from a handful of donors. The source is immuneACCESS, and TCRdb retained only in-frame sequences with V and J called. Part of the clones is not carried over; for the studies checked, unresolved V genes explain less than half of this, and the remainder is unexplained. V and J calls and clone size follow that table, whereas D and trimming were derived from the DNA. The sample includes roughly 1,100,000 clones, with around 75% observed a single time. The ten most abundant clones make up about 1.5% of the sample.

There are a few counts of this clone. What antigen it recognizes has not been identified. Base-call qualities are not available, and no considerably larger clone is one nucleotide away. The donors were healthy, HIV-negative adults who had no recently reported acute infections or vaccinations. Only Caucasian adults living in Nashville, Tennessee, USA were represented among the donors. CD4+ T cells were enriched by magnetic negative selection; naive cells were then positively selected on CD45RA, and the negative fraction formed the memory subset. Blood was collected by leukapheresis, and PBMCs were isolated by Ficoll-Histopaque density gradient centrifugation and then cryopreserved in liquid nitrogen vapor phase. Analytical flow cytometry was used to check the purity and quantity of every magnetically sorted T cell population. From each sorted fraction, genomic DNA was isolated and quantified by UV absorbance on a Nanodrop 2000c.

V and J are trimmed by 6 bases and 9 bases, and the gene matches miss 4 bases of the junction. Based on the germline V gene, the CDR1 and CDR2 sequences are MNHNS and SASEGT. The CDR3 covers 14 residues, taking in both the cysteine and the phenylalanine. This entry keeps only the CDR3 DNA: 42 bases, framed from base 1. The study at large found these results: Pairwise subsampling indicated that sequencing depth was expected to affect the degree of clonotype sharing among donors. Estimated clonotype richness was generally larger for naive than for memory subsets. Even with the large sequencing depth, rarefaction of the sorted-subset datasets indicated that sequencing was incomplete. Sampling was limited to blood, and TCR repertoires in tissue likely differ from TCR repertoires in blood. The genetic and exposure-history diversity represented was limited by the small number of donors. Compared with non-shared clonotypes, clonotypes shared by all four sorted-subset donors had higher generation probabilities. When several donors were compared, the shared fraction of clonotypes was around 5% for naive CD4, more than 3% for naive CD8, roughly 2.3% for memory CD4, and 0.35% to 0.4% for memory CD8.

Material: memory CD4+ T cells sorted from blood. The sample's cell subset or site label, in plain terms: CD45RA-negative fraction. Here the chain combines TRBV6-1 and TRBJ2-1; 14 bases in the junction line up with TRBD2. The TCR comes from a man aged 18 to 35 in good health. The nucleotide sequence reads TGTGCCAGCAGGGGGACTAGCGGGAGTGTTGAGCAGTTCTTC. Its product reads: CASRGTSGSVEQFF.